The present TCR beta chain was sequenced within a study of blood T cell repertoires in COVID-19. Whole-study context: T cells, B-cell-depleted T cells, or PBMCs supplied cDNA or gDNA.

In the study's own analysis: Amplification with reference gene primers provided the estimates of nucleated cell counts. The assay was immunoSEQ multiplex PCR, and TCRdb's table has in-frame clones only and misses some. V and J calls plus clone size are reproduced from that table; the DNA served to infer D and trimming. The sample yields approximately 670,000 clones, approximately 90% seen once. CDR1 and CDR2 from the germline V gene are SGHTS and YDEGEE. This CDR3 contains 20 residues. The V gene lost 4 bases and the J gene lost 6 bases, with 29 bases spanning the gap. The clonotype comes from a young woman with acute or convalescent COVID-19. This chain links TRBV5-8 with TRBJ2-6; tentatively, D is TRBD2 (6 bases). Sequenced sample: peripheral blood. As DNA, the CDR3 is TGTGCCAGCAGCCGGGACTGGACAAATCCTTCCTCAATTTCGGCCAACGTCCTGACTTTC. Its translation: CASSRDWTNPSSISANVLTF. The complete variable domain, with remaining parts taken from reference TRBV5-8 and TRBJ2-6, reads EAGVTQSPTHLIKTRGQQATLRCSPISGHTSVYWYQQALGLGLQFLLWYDEGEERNRGNFPPRFSGRQFPNYSSELNVNALELEDSALYLCASSRDWTNPSSISANVLTFGAGSRLTVL.